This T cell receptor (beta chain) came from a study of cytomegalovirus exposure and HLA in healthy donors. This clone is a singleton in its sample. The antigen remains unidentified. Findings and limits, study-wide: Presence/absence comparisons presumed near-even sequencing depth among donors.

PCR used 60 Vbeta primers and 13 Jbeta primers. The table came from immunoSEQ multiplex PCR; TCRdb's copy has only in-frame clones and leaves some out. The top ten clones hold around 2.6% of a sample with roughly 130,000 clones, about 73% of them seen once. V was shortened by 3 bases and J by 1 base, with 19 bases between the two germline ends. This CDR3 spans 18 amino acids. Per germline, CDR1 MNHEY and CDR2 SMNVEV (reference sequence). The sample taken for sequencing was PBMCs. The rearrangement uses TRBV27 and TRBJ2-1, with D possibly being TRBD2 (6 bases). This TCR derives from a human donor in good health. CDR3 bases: TGTGCCAGCAGTTTTTCTGGCGCGGGGAACCCTTCCTACAATGAGCAGTTCTTC. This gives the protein CASSFSGAGNPSYNEQFF.